This T cell receptor (beta chain) was identified in a study of PD-1 blockade in classical Hodgkin lymphoma. Every patient experienced relapse after autologous stem cell transplantation, and brentuximab vedotin exposure varied. Isolated CD8+ T cells were derived from thawed PBMCs through magnetic negative selection. V gave up 3 bases and J gave up 4 bases; unmatched junction bases: 9. Germline V gives CDR1 SGHDT, CDR2 YYEEEE. CDR3 size: 16 residues. The protocol was immunoSEQ multiplex PCR, while the TCRdb copy is restricted to in-frame clones and leaves out a portion. The data show roughly 12,000 clones, 84% seen once.

This chain connects TRBV5-6 to TRBJ1-2, with 10 bases matching TRBD1. The specimen was CD8+ T cells from blood, collected at baseline. This clonotype was sampled from a human donor with classical Hodgkin lymphoma. The CDR3 nucleotides read TGTGCCAGCAGCTCGACAGGGGGCGAGTTTCGCTATGGCTACACCTTC. Translation gives CASSSTGGEFRYGYTF.